Each of the 13 T cell receptor beta chains below was sequenced from the same sample in a study of T cells in Graves' hyperthyroidism and ophthalmopathy. There were TCR beta CDR3 regions amplified from RNA transcripts. A first-round RT-PCR of the TCR CDR3 used the HTBI primer set. TCRdb fed the multiplex PCR reads into MiXCR, producing one record per CDR3 protein. The sample holds 540,000 or so distinct CDR3 sequences, around a sixth seen once. The sample consisted of blood. These receptors were obtained from a woman aged 25 to 39 with Graves' hyperthyroidism.

This clonotype was detected only a few times. This chain joins TRBV20-1 and TRBJ2-1; TRBD2 might be the D (5 bases). V was trimmed by 3 bases and J by 8 bases, leaving 17 bases between them. The length of the CDR3 is 14 residues. Looked up from germline, CDR1 is DFQATT and CDR2 is SNEGSKA (reference sequence). The CDR3 region has the DNA TGCAGTGCTAGTGACTCGACCCAGCGGCATGAGCAGTTCTTC. Encoded protein: CSASDSTQRHEQFF.

This clonotype was seen at least ten times. V gene TRBV20-1 combines with J gene TRBJ2-3; TRBD2 agrees at 13 bases. The junction had 11 bases not matched to a gene; V was cut back by 8 bases and J by 3 bases. The CDR3 covers 16 residues. Germline assignment: CDR1 DFQATT and CDR2 SNEGSKA (reference sequence). CDR3: CSSGPGLAGPTDTQYF. The CDR3 DNA sequence: TGCAGTTCGGGGCCGGGACTAGCGGGACCTACAGATACGCAGTATTTT.

Notes on this clonotype: One end of the junction varies from germline; a read error may be responsible. The CDR3 region is CASSSNVGELFF. CDR3 sequence (DNA): TGTGCCAGCAGCTCCAATGTCGGGGAGTTGTTTTTT. This sequence joins TRBV7-9 and TRBJ2-2; tentative D call: TRBD2 (5 bases). The CDR3 totals 12 residues. Germline loops: CDR1 SEHNR, CDR2 FQNEAQ (reference sequence).

The V gene is TRBV28, the J gene TRBJ1-6, with D possibly being TRBD1 (5 bases). This CDR3 spans 14 amino acids. The germline V gene has CDR1 MDHEN and CDR2 SYDVKM. Trimming removed 2 bases at V and 8 bases at J, with 10 bases between. CDR3 DNA sequence: TGTGCCAGCAGTTTAGGCGACAGTCATTCACCCCTCCACTTT. This gives the protein CASSLGDSHSPLHF.

The chain uses TRBV20-1 and TRBJ2-7; D is perhaps TRBD1 or TRBD2 (5 bases each). V lost 6 bases, J lost 2 bases, and 17 bases lay in between. The CDR3 sequence is 14 residues long. The germline V gene encodes CDR1 DFQATT and CDR2 SNEGSKA (reference sequence). The CDR3 sequence is CSARSGTSAYEQYF. CDR3 in DNA: TGCAGTGCCAGATCGGGGACCTCCGCCTACGAGCAGTACTTC.

This clonotype was recorded many times. V is TRBV20-1 and J is TRBJ2-1, with TRBD2 as a possible D gene (5 bases). The ends were cut back, 4 bases at V and 9 bases at J, with 19 bases in the middle. CDR3 length: 14 residues. The germline V gene encodes CDR1 DFQATT and CDR2 SNEGSKA (reference sequence). The CDR3 loop is CSAKAPMRVSEQFF. The CDR3, as DNA: TGCAGTGCTAAAGCGCCCATGAGGGTTAGTGAGCAGTTCTTC.

This clonotype was detected only a few times. The chain is built from TRBV5-1 and TRBJ2-7; 9 nucleotides match TRBD1. Germline lookup yields CDR1 SGHRS and CDR2 YFSETQ. This CDR3 is 14 amino acids long. J gave up 5 bases and V 4 bases, and 7 bases lay outside the gene matches. CDR3 nucleotides: TGCGCCAGCAGCGTTGGACAGGGGTCCAACGAGCAGTACTTC. Encoded protein: CASSVGQGSNEQYF.

This clonotype was detected many times. The rearrangement links TRBV6-1 to TRBJ1-1; D unclear. The CDR3 has 14 amino acids. Between the trimmed V and J ends, which lost 5 bases and 1 base, there was a span of 11 bases. Germline V lookup: CDR1 MNHNS, CDR2 SASEGT. CDR3 nucleotides: TGTGCCAGCAGTCTGAGTAGGGAGAACACTGAAGCTTTCTTT. Encoded protein: CASSLSRENTEAFF.

This clonotype was detected many times. This chain links TRBV15 with TRBJ2-3; 7 nucleotides agree with TRBD2. J lost 2 bases, V lost 1 base, and 3 bases had no gene match. Germline V gene lookup returns CDR1 LNHNV and CDR2 YYDKDF (reference sequence). This CDR3 is built from 15 residues. CDR3 loop: CATSRGQRDTDTQYF. CDR3 sequence (DNA): TGTGCCACCAGCAGAGGCCAGCGGGACACAGATACGCAGTATTTT.

This clonotype was detected ten times or more. The V gene is TRBV7-3, the J gene TRBJ2-2, with TRBD2 matching 7 bases. The germline V gene encodes CDR1 SGHTA and CDR2 FQGTGA. The CDR3 runs to 17 residues. Unmatched junction bases numbered 12, after V lost 2 bases and J lost 6 bases. In DNA form, the CDR3 reads TGTGCCAGCAGCTTACTCGGACTAGGTGGTGGATCCGGGGAGCTGTTTTTT. Its protein is CASSLLGLGGGSGELFF.

This clonotype was counted many times. The chain joins TRBV7-9 to TRBJ1-5; 8 bases map to TRBD1. V shed 5 bases and J 7 bases; nucleotides not matched to a gene: 10. CDR3 length: 15 amino acids. Germline CDR1 SEHNR, CDR2 FQNEAQ (reference sequence). The CDR3 nucleotides are TGTGCCAGCAGCCCCGATGGACAGGGAGGACAGCCCCAGCATTTT. It yields the protein CASSPDGQGGQPQHF.

The chain recombines TRBV28 with TRBJ2-1; TRBD2 agrees at 11 bases. With 2 bases clipped from V and 9 bases from J, the junction kept 6 bases outside the gene matches. Germline values: CDR1 MDHEN, CDR2 SYDVKM. The CDR3 has 15 residues. CDR3 sequence reads: CASSLILAGGAEQFF. DNA for the CDR3: TGTGCCAGCAGTTTAATCCTAGCGGGAGGCGCTGAGCAGTTCTTC. Full variable domain (remainder filled in from reference TRBV28 and TRBJ2-1): DVKVTQSSRYLVKRTGEKVFLECVQDMDHENMFWYRQDPGLGLRLIYFSYDVKMKEKGDIPEGYSVSREKKERFSLILESASTNQTSMYLCASSLILAGGAEQFFGPGTRLTVL.

The genes are TRBV3-1 and TRBJ1-2, with TRBD1 matching over 7 bases. Trimming at V came to 4 bases and at J to 8 bases, leaving 13 bases not matched to a gene. CDR3 size: 15 residues. CDR1 is LGHDT and CDR2 is YNNKEL in the germline V gene (reference sequence). The CDR3 sequence: CASSRPGQAFFGYTF. CDR3 DNA sequence: TGTGCCAGCAGCCGCCCCGGACAGGCCTTCTTCGGCTACACCTTC.